The 24 T cell receptor beta chains presented below share a single source sample, sequenced in a study of T cell responses to AZD1222 COVID-19 vaccine. The assay was immunoSEQ multiplex PCR, and TCRdb's table has in-frame clones only and misses some. The repertoire holds roughly 95,000 clones, with more than 85% as singletons. This sample comprised peripheral blood, obtained 28 days after the second AZD1222 dose. These receptors originate from an adult who received the AZD1222 COVID-19 vaccine.

V and J are TRBV5-1 and TRBJ2-7; the D gene is possibly TRBD2 (5 bases). Germline CDR1 reads SGHRS; CDR2 reads YFSETQ. The CDR3 spans 16 residues. The V gene lost 4 bases and the J gene lost 2 bases, with 19 bases spanning the gap. CDR3 in amino acids: CASSLTGSPGAYEQYF. As DNA, the CDR3 is TGCGCCAGCAGCCTAACGGGATCCCCGGGTGCCTACGAGCAGTACTTC.

The CDR3 sequence is CAISESKSNQPQHF. CDR3 in DNA: TGTGCCATCAGTGAGTCAAAGAGCAATCAGCCCCAGCATTTT. The J gene is TRBJ1-5, the V gene TRBV10-3; D gene uncertain. Germline assignment: CDR1 ENHRY and CDR2 SYGVKD. The CDR3 covers 14 residues. Trimming shortened V by 0 bases and J by 1 base, and 4 bases separated the two germline ends.

The chain joins TRBV15 to TRBJ1-2; TRBD1 is a possible D gene (6 bases). Trimming took off 3 bases at V and 0 bases at J, with 11 bases between the two ends. Germline CDR1 is LNHNV and CDR2 is YYDKDF (reference sequence). The length of the CDR3 is 15 residues. The CDR3 spells CATSRGTPTNYGYTF. The CDR3 DNA reads TGTGCCACCAGCAGGGGGACACCCACTAACTATGGCTACACCTTC. The variable domain in full, completed from reference TRBV15 and TRBJ1-2, reads DAMVIQNPRYQVTQFGKPVTLSCSQTLNHNVMYWYQQKSSQAPKLLFHYYDKDFNNEADTPDNFQSRRPNTSFCFLDIRSPGLGDTAMYLCATSRGTPTNYGYTFGSGTRLTVV.

This sequence joins TRBV19 and TRBJ1-2; no clear D. Trimming removed 2 bases at V and 6 bases at J, with 13 bases between. CDR1 LNHDA and CDR2 SQIVND come from the germline V gene (reference sequence). There are 14 residues in the CDR3. In nucleotides, the CDR3 is TGTGCCAGTAGTATAATTAATGCCGGGGATGGCTACACCTTC. Translating it yields CASSIINAGDGYTF.

This clone has a single count. This chain uses TRBV5-6 with TRBJ1-3; no reliable D call. V shed 0 bases and J shed 4 bases, with 14 bases lying between them. The CDR3 is made up of 16 amino acids. Germline V gives CDR1 SGHDT, CDR2 YYEEEE. The CDR3 sequence: CASSLGGEVEGNTIYF. In DNA form, the CDR3 reads TGTGCCAGCAGCTTGGGGGGAGAGGTTGAGGGAAACACCATATATTTT. Complete variable domain (other parts from reference TRBV5-6 and TRBJ1-3): DAGVTQSPTHLIKTRGQQVTLRCSPKSGHDTVSWYQQALGQGPQFIFQYYEEEERQRGNFPDRFSGHQFPNYSSELNVNALLLGDSALYLCASSLGGEVEGNTIYFGEGSWLTVV.

V is TRBV5-6 and J is TRBJ1-1; no reliable D call. The length of the CDR3 is 13 residues. V lost 1 base and J 2 bases, leaving 6 bases between the germline ends. The germline V gene has CDR1 SGHDT and CDR2 YYEEEE. CDR3 loop: CASSLWGNTEAFF. CDR3 DNA: TGTGCCAGCAGCTTGTGGGGTAACACTGAAGCTTTCTTT.

The rearrangement uses TRBV7-9 and TRBJ2-1, with D possibly TRBD2 on 6 matching bases. The V end lost 1 base, the J end lost 3 bases, and 22 bases lay between the germline ends. The CDR3 covers 19 residues. Germline CDR1 is SEHNR and CDR2 is FQNEAQ (reference sequence). The chain's CDR3 is CASSLGRLKAGPLYNEQFF. The CDR3 region has the DNA TGTGCCAGCAGCTTAGGGCGTCTAAAGGCGGGGCCGCTCTACAATGAGCAGTTCTTC.

This chain joins TRBV5-1 and TRBJ1-1; D gene unclear. CDR3 length: 15 amino acids. V lost 0 bases, J lost 1 base, and 10 bases lay in between. Germline-derived CDR1 and CDR2 are SGHRS and YFSETQ. The CDR3 region is CASSLDRTSNTEAFF. For the CDR3, the DNA is TGCGCCAGCAGCTTGGACCGGACGTCGAACACTGAAGCTTTCTTT.

J is TRBJ1-1 and V is TRBV18, with no clear D. Germline V gene data show CDR1 as KGHSH and CDR2 as LQKENI. This CDR3 has 14 amino acids. Trimming left V 3 bases short and J 5 bases short, with 13 bases between. The CDR3 sequence is CASSPGRENTEAFF. CDR3 nucleotide sequence: TGTGCCAGCTCACCCGGACGGGAGAATACTGAAGCTTTCTTT.

The chain joins TRBV27 to TRBJ1-1; 7 bases map to TRBD1. The CDR3 loop spans 15 amino acids. Trimming removed 6 bases from V and 1 base from J; junction bases left unmatched: 8. Germline CDR1 reads MNHEY; CDR2 reads SMNVEV (reference sequence). The DNA for the CDR3 is TGTGCCAGCAGCCCGGTCGGGACAGAGAACACTGAAGCTTTCTTT. This gives the protein CASSPVGTENTEAFF.

V usage is TRBV6-5 and J usage is TRBJ2-1, with 10 bases that match TRBD2. V lost 7 bases to trimming and J lost 8 bases; unmatched junction nucleotides: 8. Germline loops: CDR1 MNHEY, CDR2 SVGAGI. The CDR3 length is 14 residues. The CDR3 loop reads CASKPGLATDEQFF. CDR3 sequence (DNA): TGTGCCAGCAAACCGGGACTAGCGACCGATGAGCAGTTCTTC.

The chain employs TRBV18 and TRBJ1-1, with D possibly TRBD1 on 5 matching bases. Deletions cut 3 bases from V and 1 base from J, with 9 bases between. The CDR3 is made up of 14 amino acids. Germline CDR1 KGHSH, CDR2 LQKENI. CDR3 region: CASSPGRGNTEAFF. CDR3 bases: TGTGCCAGCTCACCGGGACGAGGGAACACTGAAGCTTTCTTT.

The chain couples TRBV6-6 to TRBJ1-6; D gene unclear. Germline V lookup: CDR1 MNHNY, CDR2 SVGAGI (reference sequence). This CDR3 contains 12 residues. V lost 6 bases and J 7 bases, leaving 7 bases between the germline ends. CDR3 nucleotides: TGTGCCAGCAGCCTCGCGAATTCACCCCTCCACTTT. Protein: CASSLANSPLHF.

The chain recombines TRBV27 with TRBJ1-4; D might be TRBD1 (6 bases). The CDR3 covers 13 residues. Germline assignment: CDR1 MNHEY and CDR2 SMNVEV (reference sequence). Between the trimmed V and J ends, which lost 11 bases and 8 bases, there was a span of 18 bases. CDR3 in amino acids: CASGGLGREKLFF. The DNA of the CDR3 is TGTGCCTCGGGGGGCCTGGGACGCGAAAAACTGTTTTTT.

As DNA, the CDR3 is TGTGCCAGCAGTACGACAGGGGTATGGGAGACCCAGTACTTC. Translating gives CASSTTGVWETQYF. V gene TRBV27 combines with J gene TRBJ2-5, with 8 bases that match TRBD1. This CDR3 has 14 amino acids. Germline V lookup: CDR1 MNHEY, CDR2 SMNVEV (reference sequence). The ends lost 5 bases at V and 5 bases at J; junction bases unmatched: 7.

The rearrangement links TRBV18 to TRBJ1-1; TRBD1 matches at 8 bases. The V gene's germline CDR1 is KGHSH and CDR2 LQKENI. After removal of 3 bases from V and 4 bases from J, the junction contained 10 bases not matched to a gene. This CDR3 contains 16 residues. CDR3 sequence reads: CASSPRTGSAVTEAFF. DNA for the CDR3: TGTGCCAGCTCACCTAGGACAGGGAGTGCGGTCACTGAAGCTTTCTTT.

The chain has TRBV19 and TRBJ2-1; 7 bases line up with TRBD1. Germline V gene lookup returns CDR1 LNHDA and CDR2 SQIVND (reference sequence). The CDR3 is 15 residues long. V was clipped by 6 bases and J by 0 bases; unmatched bases: 5. In nucleotides, the CDR3 is TGTGCCAGTAGCTTCCGGGACAGCTCCTACAATGAGCAGTTCTTC. This translates into CASSFRDSSYNEQFF.

V usage is TRBV6-2 or TRBV6-3 and J usage is TRBJ2-3; D unclear. The germline CDR1 and CDR2 sequences are MNHEY and SVGEGT. Trimming pared 6 bases from V and 0 bases from J, leaving 13 bases between. CDR3 length equals 15 residues. CDR3 protein: CASSLYSDSTDTQYF. The CDR3 nucleotides read TGTGCCAGCAGCCTCTACTCTGACAGCACAGATACGCAGTATTTT.

This clone showed up just once. This chain joins TRBV7-8 and TRBJ2-3; D is possibly TRBD2 (6 bases). The CDR3 is 13 residues long. Germline assignment: CDR1 SGHVS and CDR2 FQNEAQ. V lost 5 bases and J lost 10, with 16 bases in between. The CDR3 DNA follows: TGTGCCAGCAGCACCACCACTAGCTATGCGCAGTATTTT. Its protein product is CASSTTTSYAQYF. Full variable domain (outside the CDR3, taken from reference TRBV7-8 and TRBJ2-3): GAGVSQSPRYKVAKRGQDVALRCDPISGHVSLFWYQQALGQGPEFLTYFQNEAQLDKSGLPSDRFFAERPEGSVSTLKIQRTQQEDSAVYLCASSTTTSYAQYFGPGTRLTVL.

The rearrangement uses TRBV5-6 and TRBJ1-1; TRBD1 matches 8 bases. In germline, CDR1 is SGHDT, CDR2 YYEEEE. The CDR3 spans 14 residues. V shed 0 bases and J 11 bases; nucleotides not matched to a gene: 9. The CDR3 nucleotides read TGTGCCAGCAGCTTGGTAGGACAGGGTTTTGACGCTTTCTTT. It yields the protein CASSLVGQGFDAFF.

The J gene is TRBJ1-3, the V gene TRBV29-1; D is unresolved. Trimming pared 6 bases from V and 0 bases from J, leaving 12 bases between. This CDR3 contains 14 residues. In germline, CDR1 is SQVTM, CDR2 ANQGSEA. The CDR3 here is CSVTSASSGNTIYF. CDR3 DNA: TGCAGCGTCACCTCAGCTTCCTCTGGAAACACCATATATTTT.

V gene TRBV3-1 (or the pseudogene TRBV3-2) combines with J gene TRBJ2-7, with 9 bases fitting TRBD2. Germline V gene sequence: CDR1 LGHDT, CDR2 YNNKEL (reference sequence). The CDR3 covers 14 residues. Trimming cost V 6 bases and J 2 bases; bases outside gene matches: 5. The CDR3 DNA sequence: TGTGCCAGCAGGCGGGGGGGAACCACCTACGAGCAGTACTTC. This codes for CASRRGGTTYEQYF.

The chain is built from TRBV10-3 and TRBJ2-3, with 9 bases aligning to TRBD2. V was clipped by 2 bases and J by 2 bases; unmatched bases: 11. Looked up from germline, CDR1 is ENHRY and CDR2 is SYGVKD. The CDR3 is made up of 18 amino acids. The CDR3 bases are TGTGCCATCAGTGAGGGCGGGGGGGGCCCAAAATCCACAGATACGCAGTATTTT. It translates to CAISEGGGGPKSTDTQYF.

The CDR3 DNA sequence: TGTGCCAGCAGCTGGAAGGGAGGGGGCGAAAAACTGTTTTTT. It codes for CASSWKGGGEKLFF. The rearrangement joins TRBV7-2 to TRBJ1-4; 7 nucleotides agree with TRBD1. Germline V gives CDR1 SGHTA, CDR2 FQGNSA. CDR3 length equals 14 residues. The junction had 7 bases not matched to a gene; V was cut back by 4 bases and J by 8 bases.